This T cell receptor beta chain was obtained from a study of T cells in Graves' hyperthyroidism and ophthalmopathy. This clonotype has just a few counts. Its antigen is not known. Amplification targeted TCR beta CDR3 regions from RNA transcripts. With the HTBI primer set, the TCR CDR3 went through a first round of RT-PCR. TCRdb used MiXCR to reprocess the multiplex PCR reads, holding one entry per CDR3 protein. Of approximately 590,000 distinct CDR3 sequences listed, 15% to 17% are singletons. Findings of the study overall: Blood shared most expanded thyroid clonotypes above 0.001.

Germline V lookup: CDR1 DFQATT, CDR2 SNEGSKA (reference sequence). The V gene end was trimmed by 1 base and the J gene end by 5 bases; junction bases not matched to a gene: 9. The CDR3 is 15 amino acids. Together with thyroid ultrasound, orbital computed tomography, serum thyroxine and TRAb, clinical symptoms were used for diagnoses. This clonotype originated in a woman younger than 45 with Graves' hyperthyroidism. V is TRBV20-1 and J is TRBJ1-2; 8 positions match TRBD1. The sequenced sample was blood. The CDR3 nucleotides are TGCAGTGCTAGAGGTTCCCCAGGGGGCGGGTATGGCTACACCTTC. Translating gives CSARGSPGGGYGYTF.